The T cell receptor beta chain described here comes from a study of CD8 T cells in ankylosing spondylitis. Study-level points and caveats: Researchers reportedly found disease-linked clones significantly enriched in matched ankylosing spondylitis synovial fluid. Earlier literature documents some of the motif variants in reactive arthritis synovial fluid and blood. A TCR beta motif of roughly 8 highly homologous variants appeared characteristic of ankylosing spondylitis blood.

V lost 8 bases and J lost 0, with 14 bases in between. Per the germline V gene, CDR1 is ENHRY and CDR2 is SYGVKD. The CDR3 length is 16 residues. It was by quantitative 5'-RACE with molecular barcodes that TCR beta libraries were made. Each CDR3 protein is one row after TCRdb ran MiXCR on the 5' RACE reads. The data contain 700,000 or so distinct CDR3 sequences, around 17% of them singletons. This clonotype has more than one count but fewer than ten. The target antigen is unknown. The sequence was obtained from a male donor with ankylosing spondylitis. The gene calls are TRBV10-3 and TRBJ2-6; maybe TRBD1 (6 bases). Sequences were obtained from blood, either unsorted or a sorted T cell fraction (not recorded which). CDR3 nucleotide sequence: TGTGCCATCGGGGTGGACAGTCTCTCTGGGGCCAACGTCCTGACTTTC. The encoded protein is CAIGVDSLSGANVLTF.